Listed below are T cell receptor beta chains from one sample, sequenced in a study of blood T cell repertoires in COVID-19. This table comes from immunoSEQ multiplex PCR, and its TCRdb copy is limited to in-frame clones, with some not included. The sample holds roughly 320,000 clones; roughly 91% are singletons and the top ten take less than 2%. The specimen was peripheral blood. Receptors originate from a woman aged 25 to 39 with COVID-19, enrolled during active disease. CDR3s include the opening cysteine and the closing phenylalanine or tryptophan. A D gene is named only where the DNA matches it firmly. The size field is filled for only some rows; it gives once, few, many or a size class.

size: few; V: TRBV10-2; D: TRBD1; J: TRBJ1-6; CDR3: CASSTRQGTQGPLHF; DNA: TGCGCCAGCAGTACTAGACAGGGGACCCAGGGACCCCTCCACTTT
size: NA; V: TRBV10-3; D: TRBD2; J: TRBJ2-1; CDR3: CATQLAASYNEQFF; DNA: TGTGCCACCCAACTAGCGGCGTCCTACAATGAGCAGTTCTTC
size: once; V: TRBV6-5; D: TRBD1; J: TRBJ2-5; CDR3: CASSYDRGRETQYF; DNA: TGTGCCAGCAGTTACGACAGGGGAAGGGAGACCCAGTACTTC
size: NA; V: TRBV6-5; D: NA; J: TRBJ2-2; CDR3: CASSYSQGFGELFF; DNA: TGTGCCAGCAGTTACTCGCAGGGGTTCGGGGAGCTGTTTTTT
size: few; V: TRBV30; D: NA; J: TRBJ1-1; CDR3: CAWSVSGSYTEAFF; DNA: TGTGCCTGGAGTGTAAGCGGATCCTACACTGAAGCTTTCTTT
size: NA; V: TRBV5-4; D: TRBD1; J: TRBJ1-2; CDR3: CASGQDSNYGYTF; DNA: TGTGCCAGTGGACAGGACTCTAACTATGGCTACACCTTC
size: NA; V: TRBV4-1; D: NA; J: TRBJ1-1; CDR3: CASSQDTTGTEAFF; DNA: TGCGCCAGCAGCCAAGATACAACGGGCACTGAAGCTTTCTTT
size: NA; V: TRBV5-1; D: TRBD1; J: TRBJ1-1; CDR3: CASSGDRDRDTEAFF; DNA: TGCGCCAGCAGCGGGGACCGGGACAGGGACACTGAAGCTTTCTTT
size: once; V: TRBV3-1/TRBV3-2; D: NA; J: TRBJ1-1; CDR3: CASSLTGNTEAFF; DNA: TGTGCCAGCAGCTTGACAGGGAACACTGAAGCTTTCTTT
size: NA; V: TRBV21-1; D: NA; J: TRBJ1-1; CDR3: CASSKDPPGTGKSTEAFF; DNA: TGTGCCAGCAGCAAAGACCCCCCCGGGACAGGGAAGAGCACTGAAGCTTTCTTT
size: few; V: TRBV6-5; D: NA; J: TRBJ2-5; CDR3: CASSYSIGIGQETQYF; DNA: TGTGCCAGCAGTTACTCGATCGGGATAGGCCAAGAGACCCAGTACTTC
size: NA; V: TRBV10-3; D: NA; J: TRBJ1-2; CDR3: CAIRQQGGRRDGYTF; DNA: TGTGCCATCAGACAACAGGGCGGGCGTCGGGATGGCTACACCTTC
size: NA; V: TRBV2; D: TRBD1; J: TRBJ1-2; CDR3: CASTLVGQVAYGYTF; DNA: TGTGCCAGCACTCTAGTGGGACAGGTTGCCTATGGCTACACCTTC
size: NA; V: TRBV7-2; D: NA; J: TRBJ1-1; CDR3: CASSLVQGPIAEAFF; DNA: TGTGCCAGCAGCTTAGTTCAGGGGCCCATTGCTGAAGCTTTCTTT
size: NA; V: TRBV5-1; D: NA; J: TRBJ2-5; CDR3: CASSPLGGRQETQYF; DNA: TGCGCCAGCAGCCCCCTGGGGGGACGTCAAGAGACCCAGTACTTC
size: NA; V: TRBV27; D: NA; J: TRBJ1-1; CDR3: CAATDGAEAFF; DNA: TGTGCCGCCACGGACGGGGCTGAAGCTTTCTTT
size: NA; V: TRBV11-3; D: NA; J: TRBJ2-7; CDR3: CASSLMRAHEQYF; DNA: TGTGCCAGCAGCCTTATGCGGGCCCACGAGCAGTACTTC
size: NA; V: TRBV18; D: NA; J: TRBJ1-5; CDR3: CASSPTVGNQPQHF; DNA: TGTGCCAGCTCACCCACGGTGGGCAATCAGCCCCAGCATTTT
size: NA; V: TRBV4-1; D: NA; J: TRBJ1-2; CDR3: CASSQDPRLPNYGYTF; DNA: TGCGCCAGCAGCCAAGACCCGCGGCTGCCGAACTATGGCTACACCTTC
size: NA; V: TRBV5-5; D: NA; J: TRBJ1-5; CDR3: CASSLDPYSNQPQHF; DNA: TGTGCCAGCAGCTTGGATCCTTATAGCAATCAGCCCCAGCATTTT
size: NA; V: TRBV5-1; D: NA; J: TRBJ1-2; CDR3: CASRRQNSNYGYTF; DNA: TGCGCCAGCAGACGACAGAACTCTAACTATGGCTACACCTTC
size: NA; V: TRBV5-6; D: TRBD1; J: TRBJ2-5; CDR3: CASSLAGGQETQYF; DNA: TGTGCCAGCAGCTTGGCAGGGGGCCAAGAGACCCAGTACTTC
size: NA; V: TRBV7-2; D: NA; J: TRBJ1-6; CDR3: CASSLGAAIHSPLHF; DNA: TGTGCCAGCAGCTTAGGGGCAGCTATTCACTCACCCCTCCACTTT
size: once; V: TRBV6-6; D: NA; J: TRBJ1-5; CDR3: CASSYSTPTNQPQHF; DNA: TGTGCCAGCAGTTACTCGACCCCGACAAATCAGCCCCAGCATTTT
size: NA; V: TRBV28; D: NA; J: TRBJ1-6; CDR3: CASSGRIGRTYNSPLHF; DNA: TGTGCCAGCAGTGGGCGCATAGGGAGGACCTATAATTCACCCCTCCACTTT
size: NA; V: TRBV11-2; D: TRBD2; J: TRBJ2-3; CDR3: CASSLGSGGFGGTDTQYF; DNA: TGTGCCAGCAGCTTAGGTAGCGGGGGTTTTGGGGGCACAGATACGCAGTATTTT
size: once; V: TRBV27; D: TRBD1; J: TRBJ1-1; CDR3: CASSSIYLRTGHTEAFF; DNA: TGTGCCAGCAGTTCCATCTATCTTCGGACAGGCCACACTGAAGCTTTCTTT
size: many; V: TRBV6-4; D: TRBD2; J: TRBJ2-1; CDR3: CASSDSGGGAMDEQFF; DNA: TGTGCCAGCAGTGACTCTGGCGGGGGGGCAATGGATGAGCAGTTCTTC
size: NA; V: TRBV6-5; D: NA; J: TRBJ2-3; CDR3: CASRRSVTDTQYF; DNA: TGTGCCAGCAGACGATCGGTCACAGATACGCAGTATTTT
size: NA; V: TRBV15; D: NA; J: TRBJ1-4; CDR3: CATSRDRWEVKLFF; DNA: TGTGCCACCAGCAGAGATAGGTGGGAGGTAAAACTGTTTTTT
size: few; V: TRBV7-9; D: TRBD2; J: TRBJ2-1; CDR3: CASSSTKLAGAKNEQFF; DNA: TGTGCCAGCAGCTCAACGAAACTAGCGGGGGCTAAAAATGAGCAGTTCTTC
size: NA; V: TRBV27; D: TRBD1; J: TRBJ1-6; CDR3: CASSLSTGRVGGPNSPLHF; DNA: TGTGCCAGCAGTTTATCGACAGGGCGGGTAGGTGGACCCAATTCACCCCTCCACTTT
size: NA; V: TRBV10-2; D: NA; J: TRBJ1-3; CDR3: CATQVAGAGNTIYF; DNA: TGCGCCACCCAGGTGGCAGGGGCTGGAAACACCATATATTTT
size: NA; V: TRBV19; D: TRBD1; J: TRBJ1-2; CDR3: CASGTAFYGYTF; DNA: TGTGCCAGTGGGACAGCCTTCTATGGCTACACCTTC
size: once; V: TRBV7-9; D: TRBD2; J: TRBJ2-1; CDR3: CASSLIPGGINEQFF; DNA: TGTGCCAGCAGCTTAATACCGGGGGGGATCAATGAGCAGTTCTTC
size: NA; V: TRBV5-8; D: NA; J: TRBJ1-4; CDR3: CASSLGRATNEKLFF; DNA: TGTGCCAGCAGCTTGGGCAGGGCCACTAATGAAAAACTGTTTTTT
size: NA; V: TRBV19; D: NA; J: TRBJ1-6; CDR3: CASSTTRQNSPLHF; DNA: TGTGCCAGTAGTACGACCCGACAGAATTCACCCCTCCACTTT
size: NA; V: TRBV19; D: NA; J: TRBJ1-5; CDR3: CASTPVAVRNQPQHF; DNA: TGTGCCAGTACCCCCGTTGCGGTGCGCAATCAGCCCCAGCATTTT
size: few; V: TRBV6-1; D: TRBD1; J: TRBJ2-3; CDR3: CASSEEAGGGSDTQYF; DNA: TGTGCCAGCAGTGAAGAGGCAGGGGGTGGGTCAGATACGCAGTATTTT
size: NA; V: TRBV6-2/TRBV6-3; D: TRBD1; J: TRBJ2-3; CDR3: CASSYSGGASDTQYF; DNA: TGTGCCAGCAGTTACTCAGGGGGCGCTTCGGATACGCAGTATTTT
size: NA; V: TRBV12-3/TRBV12-4; D: NA; J: TRBJ2-7; CDR3: CASSTLGDEQYF; DNA: TGTGCCAGCTCGACTTTAGGGGACGAGCAGTACTTC
size: NA; V: TRBV2; D: TRBD2; J: TRBJ2-2; CDR3: CASSGTSGGAVTGELFF; DNA: TGTGCCAGCAGTGGGACTAGCGGGGGGGCCGTCACCGGGGAGCTGTTTTTT